Included here is one TCR beta chain sequence, with context. The antigen is undetermined. One base away lies a much larger clone, so this may be a sequencing read error. RNA was extracted from bulk tissue without any cell sorting. Newly diagnosed lung cancer patients had thoracic surgery in China, August–November 2014, without prior chemotherapy. The germline V gene encodes CDR1 MNHEY and CDR2 SVGAGI. This CDR3 spans 15 amino acids. The source of the sample is a study of tumor and adjacent non-tumor tissue in lung cancer. Study at large: Histology: 12 adenocarcinoma, a couple of squamous cell carcinoma, 1 small cell lung cancer. The study, taken as a whole, reports: Significantly higher TCR diversity was found in tumor than normal lung. In normal lung, the top 100 clones were significantly more dominant than in tumor.

A modified ARM-PCR protocol with three rounds of nested PCR amplified TCRbeta. Each CDR3 protein gets one entry after TCRdb re-called the multiplex PCR reads with MiXCR. The sample has approximately 130,000 distinct CDR3 sequences; approximately 66% are singletons. V is TRBV6-5 and J is TRBJ2-3; 9 bases map to TRBD2. The sample comprised lung tumor tissue. The sequence was collected from a man aged 25 to 40 with non-small cell lung cancer. The CDR3 DNA is TGTGCCAGCAGTGAAGCGGGGGGCTACACAGATATGCAGTATTTT. This translates into CASSEAGGYTDMQYF.